This T cell receptor beta chain is drawn from a study of cytomegalovirus exposure and HLA in healthy donors. Study-wide findings and caveats: Confirmation in vitro established that a few CMV-associated chains were specific for CMV antigens. A later analysis showed HLA-associated TCR beta chains outstripping equally common others in clonal expansion.

The PCR had 60 Vbeta and 13 Jbeta primers. In the source study's methods: Among the unique TCR beta chains that a later analysis counted, about 79 million in all, roughly 11 million were shared. Measured with immunoSEQ multiplex PCR; TCRdb has only the in-frame clones, and not every one. V, J and clone size reflect that table, while D and trimming were determined from the DNA. The table records around 200,000 clones, approximately 85% of them present only once. V was pared by 7 bases and J by 0 bases, with 13 bases between. CDR1 and CDR2 (germline): LNHDA, SQIVND (reference sequence). This CDR3 is built from 15 residues. Of note for this clone: Its specificity is unknown.

The receptor was derived from a woman aged 18 to 35 in good health and CMV-seronegative. Sequencing was performed on PBMCs. This chain joins TRBV19 and TRBJ1-5; D gene uncertain. CDR3 DNA: TGTGCCAGTAAAGAACAGCAAAATAGCAATCAGCCCCAGCATTTT. Its protein product is CASKEQQNSNQPQHF.